Described below is a single T cell receptor beta chain sequence and its context. What this receptor recognizes is not known. Library method: the immunoSEQ multiplex PCR assay. Held by TCRdb, this immuneACCESS table contains in-frame sequences only and omits some clones. Under half of the omission traces to an unresolved V gene where checked; the cause of the rest is unknown. The table of this sample itemizes roughly 190,000 clones. The ten largest account for roughly 2% of the sample. The cysteine opens and the phenylalanine closes a CDR3 of 14 amino acids. The sequence is cut down to CDR3 DNA, 42 bases in frame from base 1. CDR1 is given as SGDLS and CDR2 as YYNGEE, both from the germline V gene. Trimming costs V 0 bases and J 10 bases, and their ends lie 11 bases apart. This sample was taken from a study of control samples from healthy donors and cancer patients (dated by TCRdb to 2020 to 2021).

The sequence derives from a woman in her twenties or thirties in good health. The specimen was blood. The rearrangement combines TRBV9 with TRBJ1-6, with a tentative D gene TRBD1 over 6 matching bases. CDR3 region: CASSVAGGGSPLHF. The nucleotides read TGTGCCAGCAGCGTAGCGGGGGGCGGATCACCCCTCCACTTT.